These T cell receptor beta chains were read from a single sample in a study of shared clonotypes between healthy human individuals. The method was immunoSEQ multiplex PCR; TCRdb's version includes in-frame clones alone and lacks a portion of them. The sample lists 760,000 or so clones, about 97% occurring once. The sample comprised naive CD8+ T cells sorted from blood. These receptors all come from a man aged 25-40 years in good health. CDR3s leave out the opening cysteine and the closing phenylalanine or tryptophan. Fields, in order: J gene, V gene, CDR3 protein.

J: TRBJ2-2
V: TRBV10-1
CDR3: ASGDSGNTGELF

J: TRBJ1-4
V: TRBV25-1
CDR3: ASSPPGTGVGELF

J: TRBJ2-7
V: TRBV11-2
CDR3: ASSFSTGTPYEQY

J: TRBJ2-1
V: TRBV29-1
CDR3: SVEGTVSSGKSSYNEQF

J: TRBJ2-7
V: TRBV2
CDR3: ASSEDSGTSYEQY

J: TRBJ2-3
V: TRBV2
CDR3: ASSPPGQADTQY

J: TRBJ2-3
V: TRBV25-1
CDR3: ASMAPQLGAATDTQY

J: TRBJ1-1
V: TRBV9
CDR3: ASSVQGGDTEAF

J: TRBJ2-1
V: TRBV6-1
CDR3: ASSNQWERGNEQF

J: TRBJ2-1
V: TRBV19
CDR3: ASSNTGTYNEQF

J: TRBJ2-7
V: TRBV6-4
CDR3: ASRPSWISSYEQY

J: TRBJ1-5
V: TRBV2
CDR3: ASSPGQGHNQPQH

J: TRBJ2-2
V: TRBV10-3
CDR3: AISGGGTNTGELF